The text below deals with one TCR beta chain. Antigen unknown. These data belong to a study of blood T cells in healthy people across ages. Study conclusions and caveats: Naive T cell percentage showed a strong correlation with the diversity of TCR beta.

The CDR3 is 17 amino acids. V was shortened by 1 base and J by 0 bases, with 13 bases between the two germline ends. Germline CDR1 and CDR2: LGHDT and YNNKEL (reference sequence). Next came a second PCR, run for about 6 to 11 cycles, which used a sample-barcoded 5' primer along with a J-beta primer mix. TCRdb reprocessed the 5' RACE reads with MiXCR, giving one entry per CDR3 protein. The table includes roughly 1,500,000 distinct CDR3 sequences, 42% detected once. This receptor was identified in a woman aged 18-29 years in good health. Sequenced input: blood. The V gene is TRBV3-1, the J gene TRBJ1-3; D might be TRBD1 (6 bases). In nucleotides, the CDR3 is TGTGCCAGCAGCCAAGCTCCGACAGGACTCTCTGGAAACACCATATATTTT. This codes for CASSQAPTGLSGNTIYF.